This T cell receptor (beta chain) is from a study of T cells in Graves' hyperthyroidism and ophthalmopathy. RNA transcripts served as the template for amplifying TCR beta CDR3 regions. During a first-round RT-PCR of the TCR CDR3, the HTBI primer set was used. TCRdb recomputed calls from the multiplex PCR reads with MiXCR, one row per CDR3 protein. This sample has about 720,000 distinct CDR3 sequences; over 15% occur once, and the top ten carry around 15%. Germline V lookup: CDR1 SEHNR, CDR2 FQNEAQ (reference sequence). Losses at the gene ends were 0 bases for V and 5 bases for J; bases not matched to a gene: 15. This CDR3 region has 18 residues. Clinicians diagnosed patients from clinical symptoms, serum thyroxine and TRAb, thyroid ultrasound and orbital computed tomography.

Sequencing was performed on blood. This chain joins TRBV7-9 and TRBJ1-2, with 7 bases aligning to TRBD1. This receptor was taken from a woman aged 50 to 60 with Graves' hyperthyroidism that later progressed to Graves' ophthalmopathy. The CDR3 protein is CASSLASGQEPVGYGYTF. The DNA of the CDR3 is TGTGCCAGCAGCTTAGCCTCCGGACAGGAACCCGTAGGTTATGGCTACACCTTC.